Below, 5 T cell receptor beta chains from the same sample are listed, as sequenced in a study of blood T cell repertoires in COVID-19. Repertoires were generated with immunoSEQ multiplex PCR, while TCRdb's copy carries only in-frame clones and drops some. The top ten clones hold less than 15% of a sample with 170,000 or so clones, around 82% of them seen once. The sample was peripheral blood. These receptors were collected from a man in his late teens or twenties with active or convalescent COVID-19.

The chain has TRBV5-1 and TRBJ1-1; 8 nucleotides match TRBD1. Trimming cost V 4 bases and J 4 bases; bases outside gene matches: 9. This CDR3 has 15 amino acids. Germline V CDR1 and CDR2: SGHRS, YFSETQ. As DNA, the CDR3 is TGCGCCAGCAGCCAGCAGACAGGGGTTGCCACTGAAGCTTTCTTT. Protein: CASSQQTGVATEAFF.

The J gene is TRBJ2-1, the V gene TRBV5-1; 10 nucleotides match TRBD1. Trimming removed 4 bases from V and 6 bases from J; junction bases left unmatched: 7. This CDR3 spans 15 amino acids. Germline-derived CDR1 and CDR2 are SGHRS and YFSETQ. CDR3 region: CASSTGQGTFNEQFF. CDR3 nucleotide sequence: TGCGCCAGCAGCACGGGACAGGGGACATTCAATGAGCAGTTCTTC.

The gene calls are TRBV7-3 and TRBJ2-1; TRBD2 agrees at 8 bases. There are 16 residues in the CDR3. CDR1 and CDR2 (germline): SGHTA, FQGTGA. The V gene end was trimmed by 4 bases and the J gene end by 4 bases; junction bases not matched to a gene: 9. For the CDR3, the DNA is TGTGCCAGCAGCTCCCGCAGCGGGAGTAGGTACAATGAGCAGTTCTTC. Amino acid sequence: CASSSRSGSRYNEQFF.

This clone was recorded once. The chain has TRBV28 and TRBJ2-1, with D maybe TRBD1 (5 bases). The V gene lost 2 bases and the J gene lost 3 bases, with 14 bases spanning the gap. This CDR3 is 16 amino acids long. CDR1 and CDR2 from the germline V gene are MDHEN and SYDVKM. The CDR3 sequence: CASSLGARAYYNEQFF. Here the CDR3 DNA reads TGTGCCAGCAGTTTAGGGGCCAGGGCCTACTACAATGAGCAGTTCTTC.

J is TRBJ1-5 and V is TRBV7-9; maybe TRBD1 (5 bases). V lost 3 bases to trimming and J lost 7 bases, with 10 bases between them. There are 13 residues in the CDR3. Germline V gene data show CDR1 as SEHNR and CDR2 as FQNEAQ (reference sequence). CDR3 DNA: TGTGCCAGCAGCTTGGAGGGGTGGCAGCCCCAGCATTTT. This codes for CASSLEGWQPQHF.